This TCR beta chain was identified during a study of technical replicates of blood from a handful of donors (TCRdb year 2017). This clone was recorded once. Which antigen it targets is not known. Per-base quality was not reported, and no clone a single base away is much larger than it. The germline V gene (reference sequence) supplies CDR1 LNHDA and CDR2 SQIVND. The CDR3 measures 14 amino acids from cysteine to phenylalanine. The only DNA kept is the CDR3, 42 bases in frame from the first base. V and J are trimmed by 7 bases and 0 bases, and the gene matches miss 2 bases of the junction. The library was generated by the immunoSEQ multiplex PCR assay. The source is immuneACCESS, and TCRdb retained only in-frame sequences with V and J called. Part of the clones is not carried over; for the studies checked, unresolved V genes explain less than half of this, and the remainder is unexplained. Across this sample there are under 90,000 clones, with 85% to 95% seen only once. The leading ten clones occupy approximately 0.24% of the sample.

The rearranged chain carries TRBV19 and TRBJ1-4, with TRBD1 matching 7 junction bases. The sample taken for sequencing was T cells isolated from PBMCs. The receptor comes from a human donor in good health. Here is the DNA: TGTGCCAGTACGGGGACAGCAACTAATGAAAAACTGTTTTTT. The encoded protein is CASTGTATNEKLFF.